Presented here are 2 T cell receptor beta chains from one specimen sequenced in a study of blood T cell repertoires in COVID-19. Produced via immunoSEQ multiplex PCR; TCRdb's table is partial and in-frame only. The profile covers more than 100,000 clones, with roughly 90% appearing a single time and 2% to 2.5% taken by the ten largest. Sequencing input: peripheral blood. These receptors came from a man aged 65 to 85 with active COVID-19.

Only one count was recorded for this clone. The rearrangement joins TRBV7-2 to TRBJ2-5, with D possibly being TRBD1 (6 bases). The germline V gene has CDR1 SGHTA and CDR2 FQGNSA. CDR3 length: 17 amino acids. V was shortened by 1 base and J by 3 bases, with 18 bases between the two germline ends. CDR3 region: CASSLEVGWAGEETQYF. CDR3 coding DNA: TGTGCCAGCAGCTTAGAAGTGGGTTGGGCAGGGGAAGAGACCCAGTACTTC.

This clone was found once. The rearrangement uses TRBV24-1 and TRBJ1-5; D not certain. Germline CDR1 reads KGHDR; CDR2 reads SFDVKD. V shed 10 bases and J shed 4 bases, with 22 bases lying between them. This CDR3 is 16 amino acids long. CDR3 nucleotide sequence: TGTGCCACTGGAGGATCGTTACACAGCGATAATCAGCCCCAGCATTTT. Protein sequence: CATGGSLHSDNQPQHF.